The following is a TCR beta chain sequence with its context. Trimming took 9 bases from V and 2 from J; bases not matched to a gene: 6. The CDR3 runs to 14 residues. Germline V gene data show CDR1 as MDHEN and CDR2 as SYDVKM. Some clones are missing from TCRdb's copy, which holds only in-frame ones; the method was immunoSEQ multiplex PCR. The sample contains 1.5 million to 2.5 million clones, 85% to 95% of which appear only once. Naivety among CD8 cells was defined by CD45RO negativity and positive CCR7 selection, thereby excluding terminally differentiated effector memory CD45RA+ cells. This record belongs to a study of shared clonotypes between healthy human individuals. Overall study: Donors consisted of two women and three men between 18 and 49.

Specimen: naive CD8+ T cells sorted from blood. The rearrangement uses TRBV28 and TRBJ2-5; 10 bases are shared with TRBD2. The TCR comes from a young man in good health. In nucleotides, the CDR3 is TGTGCCAGTGGAGCGGGGGGGCCTCAAGAGACCCAGTACTTC. It encodes CASGAGGPQETQYF.